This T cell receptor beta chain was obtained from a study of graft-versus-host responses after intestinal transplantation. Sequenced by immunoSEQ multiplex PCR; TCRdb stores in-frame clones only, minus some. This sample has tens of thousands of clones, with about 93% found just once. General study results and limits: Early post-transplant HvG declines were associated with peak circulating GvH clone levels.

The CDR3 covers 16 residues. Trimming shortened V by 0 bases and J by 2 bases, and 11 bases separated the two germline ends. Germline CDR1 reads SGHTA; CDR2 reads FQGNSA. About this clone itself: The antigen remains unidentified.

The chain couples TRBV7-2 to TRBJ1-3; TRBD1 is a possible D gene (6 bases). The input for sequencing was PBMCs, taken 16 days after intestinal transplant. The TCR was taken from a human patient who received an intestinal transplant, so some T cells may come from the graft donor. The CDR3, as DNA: TGTGCCAGCAGCTTAGCGGGTGGGGGCGCTGGAAACACCATATATTTT. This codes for CASSLAGGGAGNTIYF. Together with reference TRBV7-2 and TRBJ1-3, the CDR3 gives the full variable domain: GAGVSQSPSNKVTEKGKDVELRCDPISGHTALYWYRQSLGQGLEFLIYFQGNSAPDKSGLPSDRFSAERTGGSVSTLTIQRTQQEDSAVYLCASSLAGGGAGNTIYFGEGSWLTVV.